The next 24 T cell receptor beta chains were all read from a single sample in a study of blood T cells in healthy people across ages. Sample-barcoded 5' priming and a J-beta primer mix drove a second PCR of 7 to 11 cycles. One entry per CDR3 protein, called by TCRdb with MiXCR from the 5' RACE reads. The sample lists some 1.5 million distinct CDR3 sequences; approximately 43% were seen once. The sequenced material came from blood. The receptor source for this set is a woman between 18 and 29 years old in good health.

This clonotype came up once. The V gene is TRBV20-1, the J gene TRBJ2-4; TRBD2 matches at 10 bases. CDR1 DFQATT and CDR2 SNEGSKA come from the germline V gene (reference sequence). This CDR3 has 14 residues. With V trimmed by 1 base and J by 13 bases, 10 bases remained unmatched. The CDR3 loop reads CSARVASGSSEQYF. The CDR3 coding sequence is TGCAGTGCTAGAGTGGCTAGCGGGAGCAGTGAGCAGTACTTC.

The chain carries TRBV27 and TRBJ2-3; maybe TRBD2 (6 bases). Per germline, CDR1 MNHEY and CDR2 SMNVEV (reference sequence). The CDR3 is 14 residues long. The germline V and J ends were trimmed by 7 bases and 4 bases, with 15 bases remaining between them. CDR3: CASIGTGAPDTQYF. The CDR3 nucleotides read TGTGCCAGCATTGGGACGGGAGCCCCAGATACGCAGTATTTT.

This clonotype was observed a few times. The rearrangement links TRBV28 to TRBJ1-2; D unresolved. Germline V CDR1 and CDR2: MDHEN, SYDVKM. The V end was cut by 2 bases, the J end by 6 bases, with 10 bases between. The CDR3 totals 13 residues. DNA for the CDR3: TGTGCCAGCAGTTTACCGGGATTCAATGGCTACACCTTC. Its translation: CASSLPGFNGYTF.

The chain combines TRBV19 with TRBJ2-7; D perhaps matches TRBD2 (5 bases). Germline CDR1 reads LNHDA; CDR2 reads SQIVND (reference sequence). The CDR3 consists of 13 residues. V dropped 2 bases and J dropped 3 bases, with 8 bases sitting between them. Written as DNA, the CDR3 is TGTGCCAGTAGTATAAGAGGGAACTACGAGCAGTACTTC. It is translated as CASSIRGNYEQYF. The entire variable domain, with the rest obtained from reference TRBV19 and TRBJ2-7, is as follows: DGGITQSPKYLFRKEGQNVTLSCEQNLNHDAMYWYRQDPGQGLRLIYYSQIVNDFQKGDIAEGYSVSREKKESFPLTVTSAQKNPTAFYLCASSIRGNYEQYFGPGTRLTVT.

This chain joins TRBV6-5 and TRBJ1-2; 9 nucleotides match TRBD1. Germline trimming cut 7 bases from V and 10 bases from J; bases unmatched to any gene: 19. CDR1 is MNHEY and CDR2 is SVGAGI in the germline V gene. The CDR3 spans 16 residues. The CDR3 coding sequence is TGTGCCAGCACCGTACTACCCGGGGACAGGGCCGGTGACTACACCTTC. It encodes CASTVLPGDRAGDYTF.

The CDR3 nucleotides read TGTGCCAGCAGCCAAGGAGGGTGGGCCCGTGAGACCCAGTACTTC. This gives the protein CASSQGGWARETQYF. The chain links TRBV14 to TRBJ2-5; tentative D call: TRBD2 (5 bases). Trimming shortened V by 1 base and J by 5 bases, and 14 bases separated the two germline ends. CDR1 SGHDN and CDR2 FVKESK come from the germline V gene. The CDR3 sequence is 15 residues long. The whole variable domain, filled in from reference TRBV14 and TRBJ2-5, reads EAGVTQFPSHSVIEKGQTVTLRCDPISGHDNLYWYRRVMGKEIKFLLHFVKESKQDESGMPNNRFLAERTGGTYSTLKVQPAELEDSGVYFCASSQGGWARETQYFGPGTRLLVL.

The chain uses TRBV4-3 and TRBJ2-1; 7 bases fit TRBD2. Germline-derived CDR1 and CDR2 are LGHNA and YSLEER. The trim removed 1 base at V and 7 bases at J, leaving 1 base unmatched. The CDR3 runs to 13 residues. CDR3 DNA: TGCGCCAGCAGCCAAGGGGAGGGGAATGAGCAGTTCTTC. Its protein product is CASSQGEGNEQFF.

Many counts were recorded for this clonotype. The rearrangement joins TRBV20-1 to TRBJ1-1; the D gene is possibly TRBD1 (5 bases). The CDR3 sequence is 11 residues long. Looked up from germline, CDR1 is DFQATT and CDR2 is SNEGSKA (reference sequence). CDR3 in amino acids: CRGLRNTEAFF. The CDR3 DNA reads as TGCAGGGGACTGCGAAACACTGAAGCTTTCTTT.

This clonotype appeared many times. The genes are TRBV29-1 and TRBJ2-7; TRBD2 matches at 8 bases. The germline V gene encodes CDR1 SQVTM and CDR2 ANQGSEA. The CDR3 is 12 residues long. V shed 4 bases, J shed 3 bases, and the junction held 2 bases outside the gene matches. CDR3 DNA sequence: TGCAGCGTTGCCCTAGCGGGCTACGAGCAGTACTTC. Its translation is CSVALAGYEQYF.

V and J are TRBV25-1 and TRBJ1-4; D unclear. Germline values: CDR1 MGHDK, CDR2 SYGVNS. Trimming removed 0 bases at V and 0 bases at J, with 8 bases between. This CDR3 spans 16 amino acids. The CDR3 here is CASSEYRTTTNEKLFF. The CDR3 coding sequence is TGTGCCAGCAGTGAATACCGGACGACAACTAATGAAAAACTGTTTTTT.

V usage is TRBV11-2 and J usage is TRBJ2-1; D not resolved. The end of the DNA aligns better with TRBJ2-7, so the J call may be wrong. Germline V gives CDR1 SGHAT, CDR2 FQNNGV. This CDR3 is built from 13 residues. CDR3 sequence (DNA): TGTGCCAGCAGCTCAGATCTTGACAATGAGCAGTACTTC. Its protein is CASSSDLDNEQYF.

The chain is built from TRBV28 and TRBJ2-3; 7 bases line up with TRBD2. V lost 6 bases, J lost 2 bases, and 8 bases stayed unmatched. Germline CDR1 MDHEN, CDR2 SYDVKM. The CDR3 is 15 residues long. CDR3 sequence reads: CASSAGERNTDTQYF. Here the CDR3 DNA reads TGTGCCAGCAGCGCGGGGGAGCGTAACACAGATACGCAGTATTTT.

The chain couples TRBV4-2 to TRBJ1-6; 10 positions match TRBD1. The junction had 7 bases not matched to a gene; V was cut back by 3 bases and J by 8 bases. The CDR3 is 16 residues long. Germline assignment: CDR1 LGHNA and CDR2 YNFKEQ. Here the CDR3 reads CASSQAGTGDYSPLHF. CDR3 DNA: TGTGCCAGCAGCCAGGCCGGGACAGGGGATTATTCACCCCTCCACTTT.

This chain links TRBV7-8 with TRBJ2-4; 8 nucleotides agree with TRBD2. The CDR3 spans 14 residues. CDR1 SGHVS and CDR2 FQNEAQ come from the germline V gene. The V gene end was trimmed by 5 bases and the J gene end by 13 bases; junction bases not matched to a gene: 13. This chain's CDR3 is CASSERAGAGGQYF. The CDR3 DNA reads TGTGCCAGCAGCGAGCGAGCGGGAGCTGGAGGGCAGTACTTC. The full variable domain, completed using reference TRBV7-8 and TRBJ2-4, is GAGVSQSPRYKVAKRGQDVALRCDPISGHVSLFWYQQALGQGPEFLTYFQNEAQLDKSGLPSDRFFAERPEGSVSTLKIQRTQQEDSAVYLCASSERAGAGGQYFGAGTRLSVL.

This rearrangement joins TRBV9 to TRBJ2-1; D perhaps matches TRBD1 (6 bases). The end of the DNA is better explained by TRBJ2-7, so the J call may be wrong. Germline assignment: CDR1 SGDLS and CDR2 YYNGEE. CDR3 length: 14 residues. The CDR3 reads CASQQGISYNEQYF. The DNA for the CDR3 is TGTGCCAGCCAACAGGGAATCTCCTACAATGAGCAGTACTTC.

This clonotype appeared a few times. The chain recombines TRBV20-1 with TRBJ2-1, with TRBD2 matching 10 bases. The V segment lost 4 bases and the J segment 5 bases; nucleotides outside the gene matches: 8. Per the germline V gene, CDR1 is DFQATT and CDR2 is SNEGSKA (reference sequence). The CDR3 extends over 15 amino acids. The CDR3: CSATRLAGAHNEQFF. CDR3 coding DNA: TGCAGTGCTACCCGACTAGCGGGCGCTCACAATGAGCAGTTCTTC.

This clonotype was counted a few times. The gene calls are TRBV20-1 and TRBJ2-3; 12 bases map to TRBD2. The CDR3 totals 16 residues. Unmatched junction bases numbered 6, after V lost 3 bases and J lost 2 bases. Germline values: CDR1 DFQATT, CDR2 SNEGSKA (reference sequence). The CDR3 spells CSASASGGAYTDTQYF. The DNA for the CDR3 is TGCAGTGCTAGTGCTAGCGGGGGGGCATACACAGATACGCAGTATTTT.

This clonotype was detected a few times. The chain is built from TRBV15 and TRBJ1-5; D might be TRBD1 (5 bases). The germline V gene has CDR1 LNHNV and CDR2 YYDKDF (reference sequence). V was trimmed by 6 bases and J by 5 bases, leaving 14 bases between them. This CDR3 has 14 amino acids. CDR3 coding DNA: TGTGCCACCAGTATTAACAGGTTCTATCAGCCCCAGCATTTT. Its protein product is CATSINRFYQPQHF.

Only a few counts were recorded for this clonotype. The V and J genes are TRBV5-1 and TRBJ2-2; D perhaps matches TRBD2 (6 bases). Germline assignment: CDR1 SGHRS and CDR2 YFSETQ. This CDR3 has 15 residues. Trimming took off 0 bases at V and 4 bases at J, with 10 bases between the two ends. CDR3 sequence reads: CASSLEAGFTGELFF. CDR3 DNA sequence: TGCGCCAGCAGCTTGGAGGCGGGGTTCACCGGGGAGCTGTTTTTT.

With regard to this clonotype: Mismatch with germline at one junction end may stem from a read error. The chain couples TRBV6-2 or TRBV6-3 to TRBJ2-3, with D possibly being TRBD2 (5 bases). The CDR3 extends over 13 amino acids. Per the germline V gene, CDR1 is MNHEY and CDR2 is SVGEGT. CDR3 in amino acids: CSGRGLNTDTRYF. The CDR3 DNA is TGTTCCGGCCGAGGACTGAACACAGATACGCGGTATTTT.

The CDR3 loop is CASSVDNSPLHF. In DNA, the CDR3 is TGTGCCAGCAGTGTGGACAATTCACCCCTCCACTTT. V is TRBV9 and J is TRBJ1-6; no clear D gene. Germline V gene lookup returns CDR1 SGDLS and CDR2 YYNGEE. V lost 5 bases to trimming and J lost 7 bases, with 7 bases between them. The CDR3 has 12 residues.

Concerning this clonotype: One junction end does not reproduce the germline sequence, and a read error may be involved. CDR3 region: CTSRKQGADYGYTF. CDR3 coding DNA: TGTACCAGCAGGAAACAGGGGGCGGACTATGGCTACACCTTC. The chain recombines TRBV3-1 with TRBJ1-2, with 9 bases aligning to TRBD1. Germline lookup yields CDR1 LGHDT and CDR2 YNNKEL (reference sequence). This CDR3 is built from 14 residues.

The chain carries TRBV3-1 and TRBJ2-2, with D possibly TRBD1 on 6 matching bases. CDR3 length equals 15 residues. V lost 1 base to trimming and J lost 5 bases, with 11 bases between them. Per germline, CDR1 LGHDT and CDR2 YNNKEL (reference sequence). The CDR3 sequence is CASSQGQGLTGELFF. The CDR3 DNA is TGTGCCAGCAGCCAAGGCCAGGGGCTTACCGGGGAGCTGTTTTTT.

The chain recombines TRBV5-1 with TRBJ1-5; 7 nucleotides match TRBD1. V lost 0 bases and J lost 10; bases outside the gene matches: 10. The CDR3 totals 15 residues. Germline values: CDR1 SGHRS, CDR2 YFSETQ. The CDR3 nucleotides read TGCGCCAGCAGCTTGGCGGGCGCTCAGGGGGATCCCCAGCATTTT. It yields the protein CASSLAGAQGDPQHF.